This entry lists 28 T cell receptor beta chains sequenced from one sample in a study of blood T cell repertoires in COVID-19. Assay used: immunoSEQ multiplex PCR; TCRdb lists only in-frame clones, some missing. Among about 68,000 clones listed, roughly 83% were seen once. The sample taken for sequencing was peripheral blood. The receptors come from a man aged 50 to 59 with active COVID-19.

The chain employs TRBV4-2 and TRBJ1-2, with D possibly being TRBD1 (5 bases). V shed 4 bases and J shed 6 bases, with 24 bases lying between them. Per the germline V gene, CDR1 is LGHNA and CDR2 is YNFKEQ. The CDR3 runs 17 residues. The CDR3 coding sequence is TGTGCCAGCAGCCCGATGGGTACCGGGTCCACACAGGATGGCTACACCTTC. It yields the protein CASSPMGTGSTQDGYTF.

CDR3 protein: CSVAGQGAQPQHF. The CDR3 region has the DNA TGCAGCGTGGCCGGACAGGGGGCTCAGCCCCAGCATTTT. V gene TRBV29-1 combines with J gene TRBJ1-5, with TRBD1 identical over 11 bases. The CDR3 totals 13 residues. In germline, CDR1 is SQVTM, CDR2 ANQGSEA. V trimming: 6 bases; J trimming: 6 bases; junction bases outside the gene matches: 4.

This chain uses TRBV4-2 with TRBJ2-2; TRBD2 might be the D (6 bases). The germline V and J ends were trimmed by 0 bases and 2 bases, with 13 bases remaining between them. In germline, CDR1 is LGHNA, CDR2 YNFKEQ. CDR3 length: 17 amino acids. CDR3 sequence: CASSQDFVGLNTGELFF. The CDR3 region has the DNA TGTGCCAGCAGCCAAGATTTCGTGGGACTTAACACCGGGGAGCTGTTTTTT.

This chain uses TRBV9 with TRBJ1-2; 7 nucleotides match TRBD1. In germline, CDR1 is SGDLS, CDR2 YYNGEE. This CDR3 comprises 16 residues. The V and J ends lost 3 bases and 2 bases, in that order; junction bases with no gene match: 10. The CDR3 coding sequence is TGTGCCAGCAGCGCTACAGGGAGAGGGGGCAACTATGGCTACACCTTC. Protein product: CASSATGRGGNYGYTF.

This clone was recorded a few times. CDR3 coding DNA: TGTGCCAGCAGCCCAGACGCGGGCGGGGAGCAGTACTTC. Its translation is CASSPDAGGEQYF. J is TRBJ2-7 and V is TRBV7-9; D possibly corresponds to TRBD2 (5 bases). V lost 5 bases to trimming and J lost 7 bases, with 15 bases between them. The CDR3 is 13 amino acids. CDR1 SEHNR and CDR2 FQNEAQ come from the germline V gene (reference sequence).

CDR3 sequence reads: CASSRLAGGAGADTQYF. The CDR3 nucleotides read TGTGCCAGCAGTCGGCTAGCGGGGGGGGCAGGGGCAGATACGCAGTATTTT. J is TRBJ2-3 and V is TRBV2; 12 nucleotides match TRBD2. The germline gives CDR1 SNHLY, CDR2 FYNNEI. The CDR3 loop spans 17 amino acids. V shed 5 bases and J 4 bases; nucleotides not matched to a gene: 10. Combining the CDR3 with reference TRBV2 and TRBJ2-3 gives the whole variable domain EPEVTQTPSHQVTQMGQEVILRCVPISNHLYFYWYRQILGQKVEFLVSFYNNEISEKSEIFDDQFSVERPDGSNFTLKIRSTKLEDSAMYFCASSRLAGGAGADTQYFGPGTRLTVL.

This clone showed up just once. The rearrangement joins TRBV29-1 to TRBJ2-3; 8 positions agree with TRBD2. CDR1 and CDR2 from the germline V gene are SQVTM and ANQGSEA. V shed 6 bases and J 7 bases; nucleotides not matched to a gene: 6. The CDR3 length is 12 residues. The CDR3 bases are TGCAGCGTCCAGACTAGCGTCCATACGCAGTATTTT. Protein product: CSVQTSVHTQYF.

V usage is TRBV10-3 and J usage is TRBJ2-5; possibly TRBD1 for D (6 bases). With 3 bases removed from V and 0 bases from J, the gap between germline ends came to 17 bases. Germline CDR1 and CDR2: ENHRY and SYGVKD. The CDR3 is 17 amino acids. CDR3 DNA sequence: TGTGCCATCAGTGACCTCGTCAGGGGACCCCACCAAGAGACCCAGTACTTC. Its protein is CAISDLVRGPHQETQYF.

This rearrangement joins TRBV7-2 to TRBJ2-1; 8 bases align to TRBD2. Germline V lookup: CDR1 SGHTA, CDR2 FQGNSA. The CDR3 covers 18 residues. The J segment lost 7 bases and the V segment lost 4 bases, leaving 18 bases of the junction unmatched. CDR3: CASSSPRRGAVRRNEQFF. The CDR3 DNA follows: TGTGCCAGCAGCTCCCCCCGGCGGGGGGCAGTAAGGAGGAATGAGCAGTTCTTC.

The chain carries TRBV19 and TRBJ2-3, with unresolved D. V was pared by 1 base and J by 0 bases, with 11 bases between. The germline CDR1 and CDR2 sequences are LNHDA and SQIVND (reference sequence). This CDR3 has 16 amino acids. The CDR3 nucleotides are TGTGCCAGTAGTATAGTAACTCTTTATAGCACAGATACGCAGTATTTT. It encodes CASSIVTLYSTDTQYF.

DNA of the CDR3: TGTGCCACCAGCACCCGGACAGGACTGGAGACCCAGTACTTC. This translates into CATSTRTGLETQYF. This chain links TRBV15 with TRBJ2-5; 7 bases are a match to TRBD1. Looked up from germline, CDR1 is LNHNV and CDR2 is YYDKDF (reference sequence). V shed 4 bases and J 5 bases; nucleotides not matched to a gene: 7. The CDR3 totals 14 residues.

This clone appeared a single time. The V call is TRBV18, the J call TRBJ1-5; 8 nucleotides match TRBD1. The CDR3 covers 14 residues. Germline V gene lookup returns CDR1 KGHSH and CDR2 LQKENI. Losses at the gene ends were 5 bases for V and 4 bases for J; bases not matched to a gene: 4. As DNA, the CDR3 is TGTGCCAGCTCAATTGGGACAGGTAATCAGCCCCAGCATTTT. This encodes CASSIGTGNQPQHF.

V usage is TRBV19 and J usage is TRBJ1-1, with 8 bases that match TRBD1. Trimming took 1 base from V and 0 from J; bases not matched to a gene: 13. CDR3 size: 19 residues. Per the germline V gene, CDR1 is LNHDA and CDR2 is SQIVND (reference sequence). CDR3 DNA: TGTGCCAGTAGTATAGGGCAGGGGGCATGGGCTACGCTGAACACTGAAGCTTTCTTT. It codes for CASSIGQGAWATLNTEAFF.

The chain employs TRBV11-2 and TRBJ2-7; the match to TRBD1 covers 8 bases. The CDR3 contains 15 residues. Per germline, CDR1 SGHAT and CDR2 FQNNGV. V shed 4 bases, J shed 5 bases, and the junction held 10 bases outside the gene matches. CDR3: CASSYSGGDLDEQYF. The CDR3 DNA reads TGTGCCAGCAGCTACTCAGGGGGCGACCTCGACGAGCAGTACTTC.

The J gene is TRBJ1-5, the V gene TRBV19; TRBD1 aligns across 9 bases. The V gene end was trimmed by 1 base and the J gene end by 7 bases; junction bases not matched to a gene: 5. The CDR3 has 15 amino acids. Germline-derived CDR1 and CDR2 are LNHDA and SQIVND (reference sequence). The CDR3 bases are TGTGCCAGTAGTATAGTACCGGGACAGGGCCAGCCCCAGCATTTT. Its protein is CASSIVPGQGQPQHF.

The J gene is TRBJ2-1, the V gene TRBV2, with D unclear. This CDR3 region has 12 residues. V shed 5 bases and J shed 10 bases, with 12 bases lying between them. Germline-derived CDR1 and CDR2 are SNHLY and FYNNEI. Written as DNA, the CDR3 is TGTGCCAGCAGTCCACGAAGCAGGGAGCAGTTCTTC. Amino acid sequence: CASSPRSREQFF.

This sequence joins TRBV6-4 and TRBJ1-2, with TRBD1 identical over 9 bases. Per the germline V gene, CDR1 is MRHNA and CDR2 is SNTAGT. CDR3 size: 13 residues. With V trimmed by 5 bases and J by 4 bases, 2 bases remained unmatched. The CDR3 sequence: CASSQDRGYGYTF. The CDR3, as DNA: TGTGCCAGCAGTCAGGACAGGGGCTATGGCTACACCTTC.

The chain recombines TRBV5-1 with TRBJ1-4; D call uncertain. V dropped 4 bases and J dropped 7 bases, with 14 bases sitting between them. CDR3 size: 14 residues. Germline-derived CDR1 and CDR2 are SGHRS and YFSETQ. CDR3 amino acids: CASSPSAASEKLFF. CDR3 sequence (DNA): TGCGCCAGCAGCCCCAGCGCAGCCAGTGAAAAACTGTTTTTT.

The V gene is TRBV11-2, the J gene TRBJ2-3, with 7 nucleotides matching TRBD2. V dropped 2 bases and J dropped 10; count of bases not matched to a gene: 6. This CDR3 is 13 amino acids long. Germline lookup yields CDR1 SGHAT and CDR2 FQNNGV. Here the CDR3 reads CASSLNLGGAQYF. CDR3 nucleotides: TGTGCCAGCAGCTTAAACTTGGGGGGGGCGCAGTATTTT.

The rearrangement uses TRBV6-6 and TRBJ2-1, with 10 bases fitting TRBD1. The CDR3 is made up of 13 amino acids. Germline V gene lookup returns CDR1 MNHNY and CDR2 SVGAGI (reference sequence). With V trimmed by 2 bases and J by 15 bases, 7 bases remained unmatched. The CDR3, as DNA: TGTGCCAGCAGTTACGCCGGGACAGGGGTACTGTTCTTC. Amino acids: CASSYAGTGVLFF.

The chain links TRBV19 to TRBJ2-7; 10 bases map to TRBD1. Germline trimming cut 3 bases from V and 2 bases from J; bases unmatched to any gene: 4. CDR1 and CDR2 from the germline V gene are LNHDA and SQIVND (reference sequence). This CDR3 has 15 residues. CDR3 in amino acids: CASSMGTGAPYEQYF. DNA for the CDR3: TGTGCCAGTAGTATGGGGACAGGGGCCCCCTACGAGCAGTACTTC.

There are a few counts of this clone. The rearrangement joins TRBV4-2 to TRBJ1-4; D is unresolved. With 1 base removed from V and 3 bases from J, the gap between germline ends came to 12 bases. Germline V gene sequence: CDR1 LGHNA, CDR2 YNFKEQ. This CDR3 has 16 residues. CDR3 DNA sequence: TGTGCCAGCAGCCAAGCCCCCGACGGAGCTAATGAAAAACTGTTTTTT. Amino acid sequence: CASSQAPDGANEKLFF.

Note on this clone: Other DNA sequences in this sample translate to the same CDR3. The gene calls are TRBV5-1 and TRBJ2-2; D ambiguous. This CDR3 contains 14 residues. The germline V and J ends were trimmed by 0 bases and 5 bases, with 8 bases remaining between them. CDR1 and CDR2 from the germline V gene are SGHRS and YFSETQ. CDR3 loop: CASSLALNTGELFF. Here the CDR3 DNA reads TGCGCCAGCAGCTTGGCCCTTAATACCGGGGAGCTGTTTTTT.

The gene calls are TRBV6-6 and TRBJ2-5, with 9 bases aligning to TRBD1. J was trimmed by 7 bases and V by 7 bases; bases with no gene match: 10. From germline, CDR1 is MNHNY and CDR2 SVGAGI (reference sequence). The CDR3 spans 14 residues. CDR3 sequence: CASTAGQGRGTQYF. CDR3 nucleotide sequence: TGTGCCAGCACCGCGGGACAGGGTAGGGGGACCCAGTACTTC.

V is TRBV4-1 and J is TRBJ2-7; D is unclear. Looked up from germline, CDR1 is MGHRA and CDR2 is YSYEKL. Trimming took off 1 base at V and 1 base at J, with 8 bases between the two ends. The CDR3 contains 14 residues. The chain's CDR3 is CASSQVGDSYEQYF. The CDR3, as DNA: TGCGCCAGCAGCCAAGTTGGAGATTCCTACGAGCAGTACTTC.

This chain uses TRBV11-2 with TRBJ2-5, with D possibly being TRBD1 (6 bases). The V gene lost 4 bases and the J gene lost 2 bases, with 14 bases spanning the gap. This CDR3 has 15 amino acids. CDR1 SGHAT and CDR2 FQNNGV come from the germline V gene. CDR3 in amino acids: CASSSYMDRQETQYF. The CDR3 DNA reads TGTGCCAGCAGCTCCTATATGGACAGACAAGAGACCCAGTACTTC.

Only one count was recorded for this clone. The V call is TRBV24-1, the J call TRBJ2-1, with a weak D call TRBD1 (5 bases). The CDR3 has 14 amino acids. Germline lookup yields CDR1 KGHDR and CDR2 SFDVKD. V dropped 4 bases and J dropped 7 bases, with 13 bases sitting between them. Written as DNA, the CDR3 is TGTGCCACCAGTGACCCCGACAGACCTAATGAGCAGTTCTTC. Protein product: CATSDPDRPNEQFF.

The chain has TRBV3-1 (or the pseudogene TRBV3-2) and TRBJ2-7; D might be TRBD2 (5 bases). Germline V gene lookup returns CDR1 LGHDT and CDR2 YNNKEL (reference sequence). This CDR3 contains 14 residues. Trimming left V 4 bases short and J 4 bases short, with 14 bases between. This CDR3 is CASSLGSRGYEQYF. DNA for the CDR3: TGTGCCAGCAGCCTGGGGAGCCGGGGATACGAGCAGTACTTC.